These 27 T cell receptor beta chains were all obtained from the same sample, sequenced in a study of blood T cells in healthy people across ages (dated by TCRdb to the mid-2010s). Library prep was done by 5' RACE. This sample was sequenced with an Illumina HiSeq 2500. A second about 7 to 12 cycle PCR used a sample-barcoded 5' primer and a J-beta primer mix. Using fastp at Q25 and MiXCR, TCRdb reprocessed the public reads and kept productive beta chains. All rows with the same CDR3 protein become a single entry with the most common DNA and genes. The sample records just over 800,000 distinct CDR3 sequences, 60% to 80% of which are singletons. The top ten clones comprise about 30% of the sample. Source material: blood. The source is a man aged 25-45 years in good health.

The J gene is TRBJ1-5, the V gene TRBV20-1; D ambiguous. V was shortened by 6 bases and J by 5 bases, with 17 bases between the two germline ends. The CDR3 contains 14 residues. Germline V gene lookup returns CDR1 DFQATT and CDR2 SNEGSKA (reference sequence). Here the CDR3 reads CSAVIMGRDQPQHF. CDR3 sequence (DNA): TGCAGTGCCGTTATAATGGGAAGGGATCAGCCCCAGCATTTT.

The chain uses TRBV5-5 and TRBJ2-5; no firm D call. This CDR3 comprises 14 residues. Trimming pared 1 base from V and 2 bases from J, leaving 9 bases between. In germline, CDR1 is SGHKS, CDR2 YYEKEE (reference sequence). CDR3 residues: CASSLLISQETQYF. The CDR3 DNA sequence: TGTGCCAGCAGCTTGTTGATCTCTCAAGAGACCCAGTACTTC. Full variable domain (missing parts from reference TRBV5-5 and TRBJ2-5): DAGVTQSPTHLIKTRGQQVTLRCSPISGHKSVSWYQQVLGQGPQFIFQYYEKEERGRGNFPDRFSARQFPNYSSELNVNALLLGDSALYLCASSLLISQETQYFGPGTRLLVL.

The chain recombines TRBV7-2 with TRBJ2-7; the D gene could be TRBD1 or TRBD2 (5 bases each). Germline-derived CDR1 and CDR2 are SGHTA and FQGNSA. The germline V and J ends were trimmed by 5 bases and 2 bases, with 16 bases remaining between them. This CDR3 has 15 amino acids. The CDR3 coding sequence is TGTGCCAGCAGCAAGATGGGGACGGGGACCTACGAGCAGTACTTC. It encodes CASSKMGTGTYEQYF.

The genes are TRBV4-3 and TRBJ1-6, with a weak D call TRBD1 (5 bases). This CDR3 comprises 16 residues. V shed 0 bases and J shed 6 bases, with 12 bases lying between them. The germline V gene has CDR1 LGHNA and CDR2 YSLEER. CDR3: CASSQERGIGNSPLHF. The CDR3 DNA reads TGCGCCAGCAGCCAAGAGAGGGGAATCGGTAATTCACCCCTCCACTTT.

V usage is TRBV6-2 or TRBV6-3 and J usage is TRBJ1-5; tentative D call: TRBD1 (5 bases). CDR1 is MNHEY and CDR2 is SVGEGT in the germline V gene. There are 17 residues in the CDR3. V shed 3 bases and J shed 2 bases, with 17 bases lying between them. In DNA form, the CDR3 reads TGTGCCAGCAGTTATTTTGGGGCCCCGGGTCGCAATCAGCCCCAGCATTTT. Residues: CASSYFGAPGRNQPQHF.

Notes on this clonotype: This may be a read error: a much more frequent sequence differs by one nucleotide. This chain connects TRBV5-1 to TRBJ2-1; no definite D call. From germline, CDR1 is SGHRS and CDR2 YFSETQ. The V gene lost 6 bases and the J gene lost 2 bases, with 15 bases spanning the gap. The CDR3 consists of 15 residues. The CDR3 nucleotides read TGCGCCAGCACTAATGGACCGGCCACCTACAATGAGCAGTTCTTC. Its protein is CASTNGPATYNEQFF.

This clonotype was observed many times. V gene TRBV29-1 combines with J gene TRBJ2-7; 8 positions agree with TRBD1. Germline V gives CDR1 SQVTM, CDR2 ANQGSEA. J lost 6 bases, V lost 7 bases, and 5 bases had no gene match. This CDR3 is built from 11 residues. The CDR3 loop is CSARTGLEQYF. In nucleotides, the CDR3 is TGCAGCGCCAGGACAGGGCTCGAGCAGTACTTC.

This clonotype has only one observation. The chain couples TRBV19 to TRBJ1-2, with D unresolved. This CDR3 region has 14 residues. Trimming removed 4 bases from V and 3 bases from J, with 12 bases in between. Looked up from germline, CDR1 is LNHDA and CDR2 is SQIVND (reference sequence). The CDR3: CASSTNYKDYGYTF. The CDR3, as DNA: TGTGCCAGTAGTACCAACTACAAGGACTATGGCTACACCTTC.

The CDR3 DNA reads as TGTGCCAGCGCCTCGGGGGGGCAGACTGGGGCCAACGTCCTGACTTTC. Protein product: CASASGGQTGANVLTF. J is TRBJ2-6 and V is TRBV28, with TRBD2 matching over 8 bases. J was trimmed by 2 bases and V by 8 bases; bases with no gene match: 8. CDR3 length: 16 amino acids. CDR1 MDHEN and CDR2 SYDVKM come from the germline V gene.

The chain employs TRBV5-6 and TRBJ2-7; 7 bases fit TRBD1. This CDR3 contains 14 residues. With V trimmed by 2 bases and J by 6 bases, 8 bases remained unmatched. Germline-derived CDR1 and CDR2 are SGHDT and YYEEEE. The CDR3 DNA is TGTGCCAGCAGCTTCGGACAGGTTGTGGGCGAGCAGTACTTC. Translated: CASSFGQVVGEQYF.

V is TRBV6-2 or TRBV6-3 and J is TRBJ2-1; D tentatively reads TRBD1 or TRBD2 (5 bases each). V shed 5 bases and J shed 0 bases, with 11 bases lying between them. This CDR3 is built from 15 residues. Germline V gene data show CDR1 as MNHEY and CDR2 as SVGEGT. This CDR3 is CASSPRDASYNEQFF. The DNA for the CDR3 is TGTGCCAGCAGTCCTCGGGACGCCTCCTACAATGAGCAGTTCTTC.

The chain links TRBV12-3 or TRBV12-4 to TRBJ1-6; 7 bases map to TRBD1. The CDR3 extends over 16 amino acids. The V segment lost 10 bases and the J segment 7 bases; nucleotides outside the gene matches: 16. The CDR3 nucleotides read TGTGCCACCACTAACAGGGGCGGTGGCCCGAATTCACCCCTCCACTTT. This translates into CATTNRGGGPNSPLHF.

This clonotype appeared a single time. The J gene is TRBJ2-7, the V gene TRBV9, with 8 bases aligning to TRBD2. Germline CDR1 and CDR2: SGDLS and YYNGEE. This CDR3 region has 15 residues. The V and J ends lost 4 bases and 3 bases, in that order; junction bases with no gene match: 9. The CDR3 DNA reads TGTGCCAGCAGCTCCTCTGGCGGGGGGTTCTACGAGCAGTACTTC. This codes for CASSSSGGGFYEQYF.

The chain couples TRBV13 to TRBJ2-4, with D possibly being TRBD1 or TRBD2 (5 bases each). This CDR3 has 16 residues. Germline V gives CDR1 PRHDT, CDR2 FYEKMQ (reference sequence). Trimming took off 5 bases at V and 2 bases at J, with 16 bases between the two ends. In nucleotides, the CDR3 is TGTGCCAGCAGCCCGAGGGACGGAGATACCAAAAACATTCAGTACTTC. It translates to CASSPRDGDTKNIQYF.

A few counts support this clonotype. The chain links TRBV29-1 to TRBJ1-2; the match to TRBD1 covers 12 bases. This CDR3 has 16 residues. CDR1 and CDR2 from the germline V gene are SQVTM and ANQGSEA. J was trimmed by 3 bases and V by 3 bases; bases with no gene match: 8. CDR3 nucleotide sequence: TGCAGCGTTGATGAGGGACAGGGGGCTTTTTACTATGGCTACACCTTC. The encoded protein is CSVDEGQGAFYYGYTF.

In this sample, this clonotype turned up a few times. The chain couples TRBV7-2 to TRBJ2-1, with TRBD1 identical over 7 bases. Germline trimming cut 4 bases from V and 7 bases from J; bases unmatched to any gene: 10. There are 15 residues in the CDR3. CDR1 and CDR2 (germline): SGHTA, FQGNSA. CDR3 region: CASSSDRWAQNEQFF. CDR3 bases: TGTGCCAGCAGCTCGGACAGGTGGGCGCAAAATGAGCAGTTCTTC.

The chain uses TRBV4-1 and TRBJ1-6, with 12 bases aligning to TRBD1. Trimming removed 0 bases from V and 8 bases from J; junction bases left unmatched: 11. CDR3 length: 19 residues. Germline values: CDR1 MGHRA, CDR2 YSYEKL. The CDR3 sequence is CASSQEGQGASLGDSPLHF. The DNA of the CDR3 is TGCGCCAGCAGCCAAGAGGGACAGGGGGCGAGTTTGGGTGATTCACCCCTCCACTTT.

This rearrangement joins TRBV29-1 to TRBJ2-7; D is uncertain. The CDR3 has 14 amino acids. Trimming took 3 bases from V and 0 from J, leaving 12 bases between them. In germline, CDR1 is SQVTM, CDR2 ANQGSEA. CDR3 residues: CSVEGVLGSYEQYF. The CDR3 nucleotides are TGCAGCGTTGAGGGCGTCCTGGGCTCCTACGAGCAGTACTTC.

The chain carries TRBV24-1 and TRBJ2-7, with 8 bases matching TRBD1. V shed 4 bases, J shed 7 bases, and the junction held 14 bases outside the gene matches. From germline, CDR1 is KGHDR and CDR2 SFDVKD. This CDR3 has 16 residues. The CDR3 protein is CATSEHRDRTYNEQYF. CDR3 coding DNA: TGTGCCACCAGTGAGCACCGGGACAGGACATACAATGAGCAGTACTTC.

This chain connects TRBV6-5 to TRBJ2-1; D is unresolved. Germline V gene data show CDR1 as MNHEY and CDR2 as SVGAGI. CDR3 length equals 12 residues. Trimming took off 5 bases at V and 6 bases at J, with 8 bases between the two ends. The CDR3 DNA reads TGTGCCAGCAGTAATTCTCTCAATGAGCAGTTCTTC. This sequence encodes CASSNSLNEQFF.

The CDR3 DNA is TGTGCCACCAGTGATCCGACTAGGGGCTCCACAGATACGCAGTATTTT. This codes for CATSDPTRGSTDTQYF. This chain joins TRBV24-1 and TRBJ2-3, with D possibly TRBD2 on 6 matching bases. Germline V gene lookup returns CDR1 KGHDR and CDR2 SFDVKD. V lost 3 bases to trimming and J lost 2 bases, with 14 bases between them. CDR3 length equals 16 residues.

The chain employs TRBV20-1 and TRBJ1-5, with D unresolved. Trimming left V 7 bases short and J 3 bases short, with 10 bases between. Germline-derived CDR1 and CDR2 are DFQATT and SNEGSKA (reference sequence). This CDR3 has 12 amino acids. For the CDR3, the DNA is TGCAGTGTGAGGTTGAACAATCAGCCCCAGCATTTT. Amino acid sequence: CSVRLNNQPQHF.

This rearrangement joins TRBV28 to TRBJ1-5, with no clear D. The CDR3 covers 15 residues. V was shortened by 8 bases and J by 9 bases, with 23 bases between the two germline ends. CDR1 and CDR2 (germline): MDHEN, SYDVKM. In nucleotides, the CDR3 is TGTGCCAGCCGATTGACGGACGGGGAAAAGTTGCCCCAGCATTTT. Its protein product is CASRLTDGEKLPQHF.

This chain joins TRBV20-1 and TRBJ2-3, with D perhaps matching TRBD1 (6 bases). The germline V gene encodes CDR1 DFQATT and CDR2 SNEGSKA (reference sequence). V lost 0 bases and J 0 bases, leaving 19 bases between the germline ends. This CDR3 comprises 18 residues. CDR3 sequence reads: CSARDLFGGHSSTDTQYF. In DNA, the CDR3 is TGCAGTGCTAGAGATTTGTTTGGGGGACATAGCAGCACAGATACGCAGTATTTT.

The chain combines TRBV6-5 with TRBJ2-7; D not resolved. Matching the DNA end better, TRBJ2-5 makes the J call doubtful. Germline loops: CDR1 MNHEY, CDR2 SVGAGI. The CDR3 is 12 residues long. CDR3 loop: CASSSTRETQYF. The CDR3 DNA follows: TGTGCCAGCAGTTCGACTCGGGAGACCCAGTACTTC.

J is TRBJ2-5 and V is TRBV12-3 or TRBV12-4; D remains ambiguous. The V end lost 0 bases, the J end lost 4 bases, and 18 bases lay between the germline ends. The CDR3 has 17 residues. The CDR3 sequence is CASSLAWYDSGRETQYF. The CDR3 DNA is TGTGCCAGCAGTTTAGCGTGGTATGACTCCGGTCGAGAGACCCAGTACTTC.

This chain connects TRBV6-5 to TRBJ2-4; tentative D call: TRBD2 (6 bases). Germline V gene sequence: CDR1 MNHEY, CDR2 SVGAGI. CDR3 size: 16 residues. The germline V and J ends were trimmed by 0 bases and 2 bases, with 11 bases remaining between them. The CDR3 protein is CASSYSMEGTKNIQYF. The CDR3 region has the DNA TGTGCCAGCAGTTACTCGATGGAGGGTACCAAAAACATTCAGTACTTC.